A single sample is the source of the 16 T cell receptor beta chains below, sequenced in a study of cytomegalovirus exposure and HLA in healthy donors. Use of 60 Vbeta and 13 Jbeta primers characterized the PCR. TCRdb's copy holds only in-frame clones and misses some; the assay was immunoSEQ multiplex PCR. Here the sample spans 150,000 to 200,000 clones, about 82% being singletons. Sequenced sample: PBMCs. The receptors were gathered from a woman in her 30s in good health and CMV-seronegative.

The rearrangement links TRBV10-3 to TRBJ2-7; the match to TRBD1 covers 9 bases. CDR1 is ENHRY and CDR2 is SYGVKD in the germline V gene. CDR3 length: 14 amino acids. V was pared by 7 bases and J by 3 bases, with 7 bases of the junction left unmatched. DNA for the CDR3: TGTGCCATCACTACGGGACAGGGAGTCTACGAGCAGTACTTC. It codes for CAITTGQGVYEQYF.

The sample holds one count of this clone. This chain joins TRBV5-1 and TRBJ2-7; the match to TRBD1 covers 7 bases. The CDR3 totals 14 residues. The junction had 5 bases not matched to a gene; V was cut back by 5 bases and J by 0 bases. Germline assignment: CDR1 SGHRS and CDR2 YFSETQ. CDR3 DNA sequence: TGCGCCAGCAGGGTCCGGGACAGCTCCTACGAGCAGTACTTC. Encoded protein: CASRVRDSSYEQYF.

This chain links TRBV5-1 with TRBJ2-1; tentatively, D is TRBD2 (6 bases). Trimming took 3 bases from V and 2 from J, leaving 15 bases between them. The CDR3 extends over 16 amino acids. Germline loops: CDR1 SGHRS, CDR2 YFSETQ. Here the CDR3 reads CASSSAGQGAYNEQFF. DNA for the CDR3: TGCGCCAGCAGCTCGGCGGGGCAGGGAGCCTACAATGAGCAGTTCTTC.

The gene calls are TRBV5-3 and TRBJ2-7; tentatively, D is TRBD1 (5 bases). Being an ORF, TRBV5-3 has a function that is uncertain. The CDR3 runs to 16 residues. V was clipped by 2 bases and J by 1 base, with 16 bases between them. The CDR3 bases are TGTGCCAGAAGCTTTTCTAAGCAGGGTCCTTCCTACGAGCAGTACTTC. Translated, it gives CARSFSKQGPSYEQYF.

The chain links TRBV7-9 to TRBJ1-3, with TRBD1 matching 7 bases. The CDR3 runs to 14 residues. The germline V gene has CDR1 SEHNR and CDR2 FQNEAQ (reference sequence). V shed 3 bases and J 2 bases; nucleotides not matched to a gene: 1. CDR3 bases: TGTGCCAGCAGCTTTACAGGGGCTGGAAACACCATATATTTT. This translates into CASSFTGAGNTIYF.

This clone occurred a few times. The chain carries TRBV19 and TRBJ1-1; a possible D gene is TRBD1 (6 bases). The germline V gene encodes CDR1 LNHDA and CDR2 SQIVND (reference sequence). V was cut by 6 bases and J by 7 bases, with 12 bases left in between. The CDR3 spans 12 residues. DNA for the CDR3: TGTGCCAGTAGCGAAAGGGGGTTTGAAGCTTTCTTT. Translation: CASSERGFEAFF.

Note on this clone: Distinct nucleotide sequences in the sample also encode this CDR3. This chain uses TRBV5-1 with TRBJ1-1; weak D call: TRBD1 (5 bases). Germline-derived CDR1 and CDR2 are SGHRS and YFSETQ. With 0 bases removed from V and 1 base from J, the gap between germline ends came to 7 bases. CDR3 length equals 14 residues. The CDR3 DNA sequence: TGCGCCAGCAGCTTGGTGGGGGGGAACACTGAAGCTTTCTTT. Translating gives CASSLVGGNTEAFF.

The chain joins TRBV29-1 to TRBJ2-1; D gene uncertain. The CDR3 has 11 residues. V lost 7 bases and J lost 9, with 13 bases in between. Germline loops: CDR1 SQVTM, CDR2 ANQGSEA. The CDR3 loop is CSGLSSSEQFF. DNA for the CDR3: TGCAGCGGCCTCTCGTCTAGTGAGCAGTTCTTC.

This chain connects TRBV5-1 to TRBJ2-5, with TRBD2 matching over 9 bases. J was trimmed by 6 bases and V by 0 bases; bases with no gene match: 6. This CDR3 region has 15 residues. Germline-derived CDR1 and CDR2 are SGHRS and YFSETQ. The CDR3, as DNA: TGCGCCAGCAGCTTGGGCAGCGGGGGGTGGCAGACCCAGTACTTC. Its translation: CASSLGSGGWQTQYF.

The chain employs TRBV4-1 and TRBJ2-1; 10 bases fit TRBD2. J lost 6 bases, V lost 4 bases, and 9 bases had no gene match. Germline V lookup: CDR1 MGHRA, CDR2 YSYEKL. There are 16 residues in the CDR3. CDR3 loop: CASSPRERGGSNEQFF. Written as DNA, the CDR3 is TGCGCCAGCAGCCCTCGGGAGCGGGGGGGCAGCAATGAGCAGTTCTTC.

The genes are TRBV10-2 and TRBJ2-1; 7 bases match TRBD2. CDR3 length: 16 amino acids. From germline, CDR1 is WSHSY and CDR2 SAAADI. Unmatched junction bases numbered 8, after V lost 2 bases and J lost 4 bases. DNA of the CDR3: TGCGCCAGCAGTGAGACCCGGACTAGAGATTACAATGAGCAGTTCTTC. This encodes CASSETRTRDYNEQFF.

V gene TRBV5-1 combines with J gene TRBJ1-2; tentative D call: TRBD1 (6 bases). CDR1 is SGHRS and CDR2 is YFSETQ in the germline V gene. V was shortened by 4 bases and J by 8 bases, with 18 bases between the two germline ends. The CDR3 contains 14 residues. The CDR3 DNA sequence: TGCGCCAGCAGCCGCGAGGGGCAGGGGAACGGCTACACCTTC. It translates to CASSREGQGNGYTF.

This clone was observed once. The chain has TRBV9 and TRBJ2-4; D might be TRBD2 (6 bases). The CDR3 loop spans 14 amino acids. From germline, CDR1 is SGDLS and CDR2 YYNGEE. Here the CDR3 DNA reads TGTGCTTCGGGCGGGGAGCGTGCCAAAAACATTCAGTACTTC. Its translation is CASGGERAKNIQYF.

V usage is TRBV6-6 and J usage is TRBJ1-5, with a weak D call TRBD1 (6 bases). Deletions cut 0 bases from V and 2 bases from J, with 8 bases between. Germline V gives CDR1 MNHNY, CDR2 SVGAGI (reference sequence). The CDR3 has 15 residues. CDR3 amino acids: CASSYSSGGNQPQHF. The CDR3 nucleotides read TGTGCCAGCAGTTACTCATCAGGGGGCAATCAGCCCCAGCATTTT.

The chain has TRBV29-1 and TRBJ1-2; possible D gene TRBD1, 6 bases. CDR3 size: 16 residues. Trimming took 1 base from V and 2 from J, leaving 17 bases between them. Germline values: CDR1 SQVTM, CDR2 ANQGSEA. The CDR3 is CSVEGRGNIGNYGYTF. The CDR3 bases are TGCAGCGTTGAAGGCAGGGGAAATATAGGAAACTATGGCTACACCTTC.

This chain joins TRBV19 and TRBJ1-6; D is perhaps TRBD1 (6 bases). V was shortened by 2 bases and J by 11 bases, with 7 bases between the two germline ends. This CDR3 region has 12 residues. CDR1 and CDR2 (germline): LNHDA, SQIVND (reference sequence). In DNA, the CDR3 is TGTGCCAGTAGTATACAGGGGACACCCCTCCACTTT. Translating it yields CASSIQGTPLHF.